This T cell receptor (beta chain) was obtained from a study of cytomegalovirus exposure and HLA in healthy donors. General study points: In an earlier analysis, in some 600 donors, most V segments appeared productive either ~87% or ~30% of the time. Per published reports, the classifier diagnosed cytomegalovirus status with high specificity and sensitivity. Across donors, most TCRs were seen rarely, yet some public ones were widespread. Certain indistinguishable V segments, among them TRBV6-2 and TRBV6-3, were excluded.

Comment on this clone: Its antigen is unidentified.

Germline V gives CDR1 SGDLS, CDR2 YYNGEE. V was pared by 0 bases and J by 7 bases, with 8 bases between. The CDR3 is made up of 13 amino acids. PCR was performed using 60 Vbeta and 13 Jbeta primers. The table came from immunoSEQ multiplex PCR; TCRdb's copy has only in-frame clones and leaves some out. This sample carries about 160,000 clones, around 79% of them seen once, and the ten largest clones take 2.1%. The gene calls are TRBV9 and TRBJ2-4; D not certain. This TCR was sampled from a man in his forties or fifties in good health and CMV-seronegative. Material: PBMCs. The CDR3 DNA is TGTGCCAGCAGCGTAGGCGCCGGGAACATTCAGTACTTC. Protein sequence: CASSVGAGNIQYF.